The TCR beta chain described here comes from a study of spatial heterogeneity in lung cancer. Trimming took 2 bases from V and 2 from J, leaving 5 bases between them. This CDR3 spans 13 amino acids. CDR1 KGHSH and CDR2 LQKENI come from the germline V gene. On each TCR cDNA molecule, a unique molecular identifier was present. TCRdb itself ran the 5' RACE reads through MiXCR, one entry per CDR3 protein. The table includes over 10,000 distinct CDR3 sequences, approximately 4.8% detected once. This clonotype appeared many times. Little can be read into the size of this beta chain, an off-target read in a library designed for alpha chains. Regarding time point: sample taken at primary tumor resection. Tumor, nontumor lung or frozen PBMC supplied whole RNA, sequenced without sorting. The donors were about 67 patients with non-small cell lung cancer that was early-stage and untreated.

The specimen was lung tumor tissue, collected at surgery. The rearrangement joins TRBV18 to TRBJ2-3; no clear D. This receptor was identified in a human donor with early-stage non-small cell lung cancer. DNA of the CDR3: TGTGCCAGCTCACCAGGTTCCACAGATACGCAGTATTTT. Translation: CASSPGSTDTQYF.